This T cell receptor beta chain was captured in a study of blood T cell repertoires in COVID-19. Study-wide context: The origin of the acute and convalescent COVID-19 samples was the United States, Italy and Spain. From T cells, B-cell-depleted T cells, or PBMCs came the material, which was cDNA or gDNA.

Authors' analysis steps: Reference gene primer amplification gave estimated nucleated cell counts. The protocol was immunoSEQ multiplex PCR, while the TCRdb copy is restricted to in-frame clones and leaves out a portion. V, J and clone size reflect that table, while D and trimming were determined from the DNA. The table includes nearly 350,000 clones, approximately 90% detected once. Germline CDR1 is SGHVS and CDR2 is FQNEAQ. The CDR3 covers 13 residues. V gave up 2 bases and J gave up 3 bases, with 7 bases separating them. This chain links TRBV7-8 with TRBJ2-5; maybe TRBD1 (6 bases). Sequenced: peripheral blood. The TCR originated in a woman in her late teens or twenties who had recovered from COVID-19. This CDR3 reads CASSLTGKETQYF. Here the CDR3 DNA reads TGTGCCAGCAGCTTAACAGGGAAAGAGACCCAGTACTTC.